These 21 T cell receptor beta chains came from one sample sequenced in a study of T cell repertoires in cytomegalovirus infection. TCRdb itself ran the reads through MiXCR, one entry per CDR3 protein. The table has approximately 180,000 distinct CDR3 sequences, approximately 18% seen once. Sequencing used CD8+ T cells from PBMCs. The receptors were gathered from a human donor in good health (CMV status not recorded). Some clones in this sample may be carry-over from other donors' samples.

The chain employs TRBV5-6 and TRBJ1-1; D not resolved. Trimming shortened V by 1 base and J by 3 bases, and 7 bases separated the two germline ends. Germline V gene lookup returns CDR1 SGHDT and CDR2 YYEEEE. The CDR3 consists of 13 residues. The CDR3 nucleotides read TGTGCCAGCAGCTTGAATAGCTACACTGAAGCTTTCTTT. It yields the protein CASSLNSYTEAFF.

J is TRBJ2-7 and V is TRBV7-2, with a weak D call TRBD1 (5 bases). V was clipped by 2 bases and J by 6 bases, with 8 bases between them. This CDR3 has 12 amino acids. The germline gives CDR1 SGHTA, CDR2 FQGNSA. The CDR3 DNA reads as TGTGCCAGCAGCTTACCAGGGTTCGAGCAGTACTTC. It is translated as CASSLPGFEQYF.

The chain has TRBV28 and TRBJ2-3; tentative D call: TRBD2 (5 bases). The CDR3 totals 14 residues. Germline CDR1 MDHEN, CDR2 SYDVKM. Trimming removed 6 bases from V and 4 bases from J, with 14 bases in between. The CDR3 region has the DNA TGTGCCAGCAGCCTTCCGGACTCCTCAGATACGCAGTATTTT. Its translation is CASSLPDSSDTQYF.

The chain combines TRBV12-3 or TRBV12-4 with TRBJ2-1; D remains unclear. This CDR3 region has 11 residues. Trimming took off 3 bases at V and 13 bases at J, with 10 bases between the two ends. As DNA, the CDR3 is TGTGCCAGCAGTTTGGGTGATCTTCAGTTCTTC. Translated, it gives CASSLGDLQFF.

The gene calls are TRBV7-2 and TRBJ2-7, with TRBD1 matching over 11 bases. The V gene end was trimmed by 5 bases and the J gene end by 2 bases; junction bases not matched to a gene: 8. The CDR3 length is 16 residues. The germline V gene encodes CDR1 SGHTA and CDR2 FQGNSA. In DNA, the CDR3 is TGTGCCAGCAGCGCAGGGGCGGGACAGGGGGCCTACGAGCAGTACTTC. This translates into CASSAGAGQGAYEQYF.

This clonotype was observed a few times. This chain uses TRBV4-3 with TRBJ2-7, with unresolved D. The CDR3 extends over 16 amino acids. Trimming removed 0 bases from V and 1 base from J, with 13 bases in between. CDR1 and CDR2 (germline): LGHNA, YSLEER. CDR3 DNA: TGCGCCAGCAGCCAAGATCCCAGTGGTCCATCCTACGAGCAGTACTTC. This translates into CASSQDPSGPSYEQYF.

A few counts support this clonotype. The chain has TRBV5-6 and TRBJ1-5; 11 positions match TRBD1. Trimming took 4 bases from V and 6 from J; bases not matched to a gene: 9. Germline V gives CDR1 SGHDT, CDR2 YYEEEE. The CDR3 is made up of 16 amino acids. The CDR3 DNA reads TGTGCCAGCAGCCACTGGACAGGGGGCTTAATTCAGCCCCAGCATTTT. Encoded protein: CASSHWTGGLIQPQHF.

The chain links TRBV9 to TRBJ2-1, with D maybe TRBD2 (7 bases). The length of the CDR3 is 15 residues. V gave up 0 bases and J gave up 8 bases, with 15 bases separating them. Germline V CDR1 and CDR2: SGDLS, YYNGEE. The CDR3 loop reads CASSVEGGEGDEQFF. CDR3 coding DNA: TGTGCCAGCAGCGTAGAGGGGGGGGAAGGCGATGAGCAGTTCTTC.

This chain uses TRBV19 with TRBJ2-2, with a weak D call TRBD1 (5 bases). CDR1 is LNHDA, CDR2 SQIVND, per germline (reference sequence). This CDR3 comprises 13 residues. Trimming cost V 2 bases and J 6 bases, with 7 bases left between them. The CDR3 DNA sequence: TGTGCCAGTAGTATAATAGGGGCCGGGGAGCTGTTTTTT. It encodes CASSIIGAGELFF.

The chain links TRBV20-1 to TRBJ2-3, with TRBD2 matching over 8 bases. CDR1 is DFQATT, CDR2 SNEGSKA, per germline (reference sequence). The CDR3 contains 13 residues. The V segment lost 6 bases and the J segment 2 bases; nucleotides outside the gene matches: 4. The CDR3 reads CSAGGGSTDTQYF. The CDR3 DNA is TGCAGTGCCGGGGGGGGCTCCACAGATACGCAGTATTTT.

The chain uses TRBV15 and TRBJ2-5; 9 bases align to TRBD1. The V segment lost 5 bases and the J segment 2 bases; nucleotides outside the gene matches: 9. In germline, CDR1 is LNHNV, CDR2 YYDKDF (reference sequence). The CDR3 length is 16 residues. CDR3 nucleotides: TGTGCCACCAGCGGAGGGAACAGGGGGCGTCAAGAGACCCAGTACTTC. It encodes CATSGGNRGRQETQYF.

The V and J genes are TRBV12-3 or TRBV12-4 and TRBJ2-3; D uncertain. This CDR3 has 11 amino acids. Trimming pared 7 bases from V and 6 bases from J, leaving 8 bases between. The CDR3 DNA is TGTGCCAGCACCTTGGGGGATACGCAGTATTTT. This codes for CASTLGDTQYF.

This clonotype showed up just a few times. The rearrangement links TRBV7-2 to TRBJ1-2, with 7 bases fitting TRBD1. Unmatched junction bases numbered 20, after V lost 3 bases and J lost 4 bases. Germline V gene data show CDR1 as SGHTA and CDR2 as FQGNSA. The CDR3 consists of 19 residues. In DNA form, the CDR3 reads TGTGCCAGCAGCTTGTTAGGGGGACAGCCCTCTCTCCGATTCTATGGCTACACCTTC. This sequence encodes CASSLLGGQPSLRFYGYTF.

The V and J genes are TRBV11-1 and TRBJ2-1; TRBD2 aligns across 8 bases. There are 17 residues in the CDR3. Germline-derived CDR1 and CDR2 are SGHAT and FQDESV (reference sequence). The V and J ends lost 5 bases and 6 bases, in that order; junction bases with no gene match: 15. In DNA form, the CDR3 reads TGTGCCAGCAGCCACGGGGTTGGCGGGGGGCCGGTCAATGAGCAGTTCTTC. It encodes CASSHGVGGGPVNEQFF.

Ten or more counts support this clonotype. This chain uses TRBV28 with TRBJ2-3; 15 bases fit TRBD2. Germline loops: CDR1 MDHEN, CDR2 SYDVKM. The CDR3 length is 19 residues. V dropped 5 bases and J dropped 4; count of bases not matched to a gene: 13. CDR3 in amino acids: CASSVRGTSGGPDPDTQYF. CDR3 bases: TGTGCCAGCAGTGTCCGCGGGACTAGCGGGGGGCCAGATCCAGATACGCAGTATTTT.

The chain combines TRBV19 with TRBJ2-7; TRBD1 agrees at 7 bases. Germline V lookup: CDR1 LNHDA, CDR2 SQIVND (reference sequence). CDR3 length equals 15 residues. V lost 3 bases, J lost 0 bases, and 5 bases stayed unmatched. CDR3: CASSISDRSSYEQYF. CDR3 in DNA: TGTGCCAGTAGTATTTCGGACAGGAGCTCCTACGAGCAGTACTTC.

The V gene is TRBV7-6, the J gene TRBJ2-3, with D possibly matching TRBD2 (6 bases). The CDR3 sequence is 11 residues long. Germline V gene sequence: CDR1 SGHVS, CDR2 FNYEAQ. The CDR3 is CAGEETDTQYF. The CDR3 nucleotides are TGTGCTGGGGAGGAGACAGATACGCAGTATTTT.

The rearrangement links TRBV2 to TRBJ2-7; no firm D call. The CDR3 loop spans 15 amino acids. CDR1 and CDR2 from the germline V gene are SNHLY and FYNNEI. The V end was cut by 3 bases, the J end by 2 bases, with 14 bases between. The CDR3 reads CASSEVERPTYEQYF. Written as DNA, the CDR3 is TGTGCCAGCAGTGAGGTTGAACGGCCAACCTACGAGCAGTACTTC.

This clonotype was counted ten times or more. The CDR3 DNA is TGCGCCAGCAGCCAAGATGGACAGGGGGCGGAATCAAACTACGAGCAGTACTTC. It specifies CASSQDGQGAESNYEQYF. The chain employs TRBV4-3 and TRBJ2-7, with 11 bases that match TRBD1. After removal of 0 bases from V and 3 bases from J, the junction contained 10 bases not matched to a gene. The CDR3 extends over 18 amino acids. Germline CDR1 LGHNA, CDR2 YSLEER.

CDR3 in amino acids: CASSQDRGGRGEKLFF. CDR3 sequence (DNA): TGTGCCAGCAGCCAAGATAGAGGGGGACGAGGTGAAAAACTGTTTTTT. The gene calls are TRBV14 and TRBJ1-4; D is perhaps TRBD1 (6 bases). The germline V gene encodes CDR1 SGHDN and CDR2 FVKESK. This CDR3 region has 16 residues. The V end was cut by 0 bases, the J end by 7 bases, with 15 bases between.

This chain joins TRBV7-9 and TRBJ2-2; D perhaps matches TRBD2 (5 bases). The length of the CDR3 is 16 residues. Germline assignment: CDR1 SEHNR and CDR2 FQNEAQ (reference sequence). V lost 2 bases and J lost 0, with 10 bases in between. CDR3 residues: CASSLPRVSNTGELFF. DNA of the CDR3: TGTGCCAGCAGCTTACCGAGGGTCTCGAACACCGGGGAGCTGTTTTTT.